This T cell receptor (beta chain) was profiled in a study of Ad26.COV2.S vaccination and SARS-CoV-2 variants. Study-wide context: In the study, Ad26.COV2.S was injected intramuscularly once, or twice 56 days apart.

Findings and caveats of the study: A substantial breadth of spike-specific CD8+ and CD4+ T cell responses after vaccination has been reported. Non-spike TCR breadth was similar in vaccine and placebo recipients. Possibly, TCR breadth and depth analyses underestimated total T cell responses.

Sample treatment: around 19 received Ad26.COV2.S at low or high dose, single or two shots; 5 received placebo; per-sample allocation not given. Sampling took place 63 days after the first vaccine or placebo injection. Libraries were prepared by immunoSEQ multiplex PCR; TCRdb keeps only in-frame clonotypes and omits some of them. The sample shows 300,000 to 350,000 clones, around 89% of them seen only once. The germline V gene encodes CDR1 DFQATT and CDR2 SNEGSKA (reference sequence). This CDR3 contains 13 residues. V was trimmed by 3 bases and J by 2 bases, leaving 11 bases between them. Details on this clone: Antigen specificity is unknown.

The sequence was collected from a person between 18 and 60 years old who received the Ad26.COV2.S COVID-19 vaccine or a placebo. The chain is built from TRBV20-1 and TRBJ2-7; D perhaps matches TRBD1 (5 bases). Sample: peripheral blood, taken in a trial of Ad26.COV2.S vaccine versus placebo. The CDR3 region is CSASLTGTYEQYF. The CDR3, as DNA: TGCAGTGCTAGTCTCACAGGCACCTACGAGCAGTACTTC.